This is a list of T cell receptor beta chains from one sample in a study of T cells in Graves' hyperthyroidism and ophthalmopathy. In TCRdb, the multiplex PCR reads were re-called with MiXCR into one record per CDR3 protein. The sample comprises a few hundred thousand distinct CDR3 sequences, more than 14% of which are singletons, and around 19% rests with the top ten. Sequencing was done on a sample of blood. Receptors were obtained from a woman under 40 with Graves' ophthalmopathy. Each CDR3 is given with its conserved first and last residue. Fields, in order: clone size, V gene, J gene, D gene, CDR3 protein, CDR3 DNA. A D gene is named only where the DNA matches it firmly. The size field is filled for only some rows; it gives once, few, many or a size class.

>many|TRBV3-1|TRBJ2-1|NA
CASSQRRVPWSYNEQFF
TGTGCCAGCAGCCAACGGAGGGTTCCGTGGTCCTACAATGAGCAGTTCTTC
>many|TRBV12-3/TRBV12-4|TRBJ1-5|NA
CASSEGGRNQPQHF
TGTGCCAGCAGCGAGGGAGGGCGCAATCAGCCCCAGCATTTT
>many|TRBV18|TRBJ2-1|TRBD2
CASSSSAGGPYNEQFF
TGTGCCAGCTCATCATCAGCGGGGGGGCCCTACAATGAGCAGTTCTTC
>many|TRBV11-3|TRBJ2-7|NA
CASSEEGPLSEQYF
TGTGCCAGCAGCGAAGAGGGGCCACTATCCGAGCAGTACTTC
>NA|TRBV9|TRBJ2-5|NA
CASSVDRAQETQYF
TGTGCCAGCAGCGTAGACAGGGCGCAAGAGACCCAGTACTTC
>many|TRBV12-3/TRBV12-4|TRBJ2-4|NA
CASSNRDLNIQYF
TGTGCCAGCAGTAACCGGGACCTAAACATTCAGTACTTC
>many|TRBV19|TRBJ2-5|NA
CASRVQGGYQETQYF
TGTGCCAGTAGGGTACAGGGAGGGTACCAAGAGACCCAGTACTTC
>many|TRBV2|TRBJ2-3|TRBD2
CASRRSLAGTDTQYF
TGTGCCAGCAGGCGGTCACTAGCGGGCACAGATACGCAGTATTTT
>NA|TRBV10-3|TRBJ1-1|NA
CAISDTNTWVMNTEAFF
TGTGCCATCAGTGATACCAACACTTGGGTCATGAACACTGAAGCTTTCTTT
>many|TRBV5-1|TRBJ1-1|TRBD1
CASSGGQTLGYTEAFF
TGCGCCAGCAGCGGGGGACAGACCTTGGGGTACACTGAAGCTTTCTTT
>many|TRBV2|TRBJ2-6|NA
CASSEKGSGANVLTF
TGTGCCAGCAGCGAAAAGGGATCTGGGGCCAACGTCCTGACTTTC
>many|TRBV11-3|TRBJ2-2|TRBD2
CASSHLAGGDTGELFF
TGTGCCAGCAGCCATCTAGCGGGGGGCGACACCGGGGAGCTGTTTTTT
>NA|TRBV12-3/TRBV12-4|TRBJ2-3|NA
CASSFGQNTDTQYF
TGTGCCAGCAGTTTCGGGCAGAACACAGATACGCAGTATTTT
>many|TRBV12-3/TRBV12-4|TRBJ1-5|NA
CASSLGGYGQPQHF
TGTGCCAGCAGTTTAGGAGGGTATGGTCAGCCCCAGCATTTT
>many|TRBV3-1|TRBJ1-4|NA
CASSQAPATNEKLFF
TGTGCCAGCAGCCAAGCTCCCGCAACTAATGAAAAACTGTTTTTT
>NA|TRBV25-1|TRBJ2-6|NA
CASSRRIRGSGANVLTF
TGTGCCAGCAGTCGACGGATTCGCGGCTCTGGGGCCAACGTCCTGACTTTC
>NA|TRBV9|TRBJ1-2|NA
CASSPVPGMYGYTF
TGTGCCAGCAGCCCAGTCCCAGGCATGTATGGCTACACCTTC
>NA|TRBV4-1|TRBJ1-6|TRBD1
CASSHETGQPLHF
TGCGCCAGCAGCCATGAGACAGGGCAGCCCCTCCACTTT